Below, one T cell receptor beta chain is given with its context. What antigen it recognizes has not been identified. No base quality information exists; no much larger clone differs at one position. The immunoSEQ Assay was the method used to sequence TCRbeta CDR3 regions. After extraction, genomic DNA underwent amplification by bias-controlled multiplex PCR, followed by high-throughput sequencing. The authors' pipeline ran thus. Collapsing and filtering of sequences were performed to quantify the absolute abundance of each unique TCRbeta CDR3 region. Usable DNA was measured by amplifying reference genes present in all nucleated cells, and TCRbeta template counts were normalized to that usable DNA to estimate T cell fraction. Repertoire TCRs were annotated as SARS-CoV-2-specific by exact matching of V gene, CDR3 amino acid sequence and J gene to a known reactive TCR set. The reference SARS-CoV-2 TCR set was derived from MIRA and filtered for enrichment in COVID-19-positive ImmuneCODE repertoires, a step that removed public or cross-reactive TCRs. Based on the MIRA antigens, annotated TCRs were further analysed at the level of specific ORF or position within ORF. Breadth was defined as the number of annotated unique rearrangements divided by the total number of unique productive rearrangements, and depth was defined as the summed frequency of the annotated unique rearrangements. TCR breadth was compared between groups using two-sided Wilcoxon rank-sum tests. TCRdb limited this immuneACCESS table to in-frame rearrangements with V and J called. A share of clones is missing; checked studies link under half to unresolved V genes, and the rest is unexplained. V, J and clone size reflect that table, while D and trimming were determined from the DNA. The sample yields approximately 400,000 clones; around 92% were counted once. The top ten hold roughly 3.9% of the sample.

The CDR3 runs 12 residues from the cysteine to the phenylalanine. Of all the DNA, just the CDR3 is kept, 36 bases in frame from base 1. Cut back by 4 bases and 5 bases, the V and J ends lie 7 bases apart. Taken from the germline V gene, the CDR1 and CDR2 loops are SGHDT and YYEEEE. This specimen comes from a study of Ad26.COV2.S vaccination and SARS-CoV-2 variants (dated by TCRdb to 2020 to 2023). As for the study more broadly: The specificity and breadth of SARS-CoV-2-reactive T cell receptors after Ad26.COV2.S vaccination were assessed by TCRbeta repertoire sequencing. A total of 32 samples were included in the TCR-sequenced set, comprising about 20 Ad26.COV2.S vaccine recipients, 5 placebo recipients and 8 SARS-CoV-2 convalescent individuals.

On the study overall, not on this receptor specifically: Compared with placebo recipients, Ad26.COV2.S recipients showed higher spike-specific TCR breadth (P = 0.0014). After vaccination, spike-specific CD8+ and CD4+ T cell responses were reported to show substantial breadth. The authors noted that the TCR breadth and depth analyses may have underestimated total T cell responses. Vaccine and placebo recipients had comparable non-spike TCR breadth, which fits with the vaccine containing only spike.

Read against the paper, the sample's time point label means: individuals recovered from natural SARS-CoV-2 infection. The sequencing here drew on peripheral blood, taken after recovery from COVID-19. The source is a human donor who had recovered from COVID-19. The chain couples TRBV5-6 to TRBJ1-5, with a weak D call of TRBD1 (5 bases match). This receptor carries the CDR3 CASSKGDQPQHF. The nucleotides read TGTGCCAGCAGCAAAGGGGATCAGCCCCAGCATTTT.